The T cell receptor (beta chain) under discussion was sequenced for a study of OX40 agonist ivuxolimab in advanced cancers. Overall study context: Dose-escalation cases comprised hepatocellular carcinoma, melanoma, renal cell or head and neck cancer.

CDR1 SGHRS and CDR2 YFSETQ come from the germline V gene. CDR3 length: 15 residues. V was clipped by 3 bases and J by 8 bases; unmatched bases: 12. Findings and caveats of the study: There was clonal expansion of CD4+ and CD8+ blood T cells by week 6 at 0.1 to 3.0 mg/kg.

Only in-frame clones appear in the TCRdb table, and some are missing; sequencing was by immunoSEQ multiplex PCR. The sample holds some 50,000 clones; about nine tenths are singletons and the top ten take under 2%. Of note for this clone: Its target is not known.

The gene calls are TRBV5-1 and TRBJ1-2; 8 positions agree with TRBD1. This receptor was identified in an adult with an advanced solid tumor such as melanoma, head and neck, liver or kidney cancer. This specimen was CD4+ or CD8+ T cells sorted from blood, taken in a trial of the OX40 agonist ivuxolimab. The CDR3 reads CASSSATGDPKGYTF. The DNA for the CDR3 is TGCGCCAGCAGCTCGGCGACAGGGGACCCAAAAGGCTACACCTTC.